Presented here are 17 T cell receptor beta chains from one specimen sequenced in a study of neurological immune-mediated disorders. TCRdb independently ran MiXCR on the 5' RACE reads; one entry per CDR3 protein. The table includes fewer than 110,000 distinct CDR3 sequences, 11% detected once. The time point: longitudinal time-point 3. The specimen sequenced was PBMCs. All receptors derive from a female donor with HTLV-1-associated myelopathy (HAM/TSP).

The gene calls are TRBV7-8 and TRBJ2-4; TRBD1 matches 7 bases. Germline V lookup: CDR1 SGHVS, CDR2 FQNEAQ. This CDR3 spans 19 amino acids. Trimming cost V 4 bases and J 0 bases; bases outside gene matches: 15. The CDR3 nucleotides are TGTGCCAGCAGCTCACCCGCCCCGACAGGGAGCCTAGCCAAAAACATTCAGTACTTC. Encoded protein: CASSSPAPTGSLAKNIQYF.

This clonotype showed up many times. The rearrangement links TRBV5-1 to TRBJ2-6; 7 positions match TRBD1. The CDR3 has 16 amino acids. Germline loops: CDR1 SGHRS, CDR2 YFSETQ. Unmatched junction bases numbered 4, after V lost 4 bases and J lost 0 bases. CDR3 loop: CASSARDSSGANVLTF. The CDR3 nucleotides are TGCGCCAGCAGCGCCCGGGACAGCTCTGGGGCCAACGTCCTGACTTTC.

This chain joins TRBV5-1 and TRBJ1-2; maybe TRBD1 (5 bases). The CDR3 has 13 amino acids. Per germline, CDR1 SGHRS and CDR2 YFSETQ. Trimming removed 0 bases at V and 9 bases at J, with 12 bases between. The CDR3 here is CASSLGDLGRYTF. The CDR3 nucleotides read TGCGCCAGCAGCTTGGGGGACCTGGGCCGCTACACCTTC.

This clonotype has ten or more counts. The CDR3 DNA sequence: TGTGCCATCGCAGGGGTAGCTGGGACCCAGTACTTC. It yields the protein CAIAGVAGTQYF. This chain joins TRBV10-3 and TRBJ2-5, with D possibly TRBD1 on 6 matching bases. V was shortened by 8 bases and J by 7 bases, with 14 bases between the two germline ends. The germline gives CDR1 ENHRY, CDR2 SYGVKD. The CDR3 spans 12 residues.

The sample holds many counts of this clonotype. V and J are TRBV6-2 or TRBV6-3 and TRBJ2-3; no reliable D call. CDR1 and CDR2 (germline): MNHEY, SVGEGT. This CDR3 region has 15 residues. V was clipped by 1 base and J by 0 bases, with 8 bases between them. CDR3 sequence reads: CASSYLGGSTDTQYF. The DNA for the CDR3 is TGTGCCAGCAGTTACTTGGGCGGAAGCACAGATACGCAGTATTTT.

This clonotype was picked up many times. This chain uses TRBV5-1 with TRBJ2-1; tentatively, D is TRBD2 (6 bases). The V and J ends lost 0 bases and 6 bases respectively, with 13 bases between them. This CDR3 spans 15 amino acids. CDR1 is SGHRS, CDR2 YFSETQ, per germline. The chain's CDR3 is CASSLGGTGPNEQFF. CDR3 coding DNA: TGCGCCAGCAGCTTGGGCGGGACGGGCCCCAATGAGCAGTTCTTC.

This clonotype was recorded many times. The rearrangement links TRBV10-3 to TRBJ2-4; possible D gene TRBD2, 7 bases. CDR3 length: 16 amino acids. Germline V gene lookup returns CDR1 ENHRY and CDR2 SYGVKD. With 4 bases removed from V and 0 bases from J, the gap between germline ends came to 13 bases. CDR3 DNA sequence: TGTGCCATCAGTGGAGTCGGGGGGCCAGCCAAAAACATTCAGTACTTC. It codes for CAISGVGGPAKNIQYF.

For this clonotype: A much larger clone is a single base away; this may be a read error. The V and J genes are TRBV5-1 and TRBJ2-1; TRBD2 aligns across 8 bases. V lost 4 bases and J lost 4; bases outside the gene matches: 7. CDR3 length: 15 amino acids. Germline V gene lookup returns CDR1 SGHRS and CDR2 YFSETQ. The CDR3 region is CASSNSGENYNEQFF. The CDR3 nucleotides are TGCGCCAGCAGCAATAGCGGGGAGAATTACAATGAGCAGTTCTTC.

This clonotype has at least ten counts. The chain uses TRBV5-1 and TRBJ2-6, with 10 bases identical to TRBD1. Germline V gene data show CDR1 as SGHRS and CDR2 as YFSETQ. V lost 4 bases, J lost 0 bases, and 4 bases stayed unmatched. This CDR3 is built from 17 residues. CDR3 amino acids: CASSPGQGSSGANVLTF. CDR3 sequence (DNA): TGCGCCAGCAGCCCGGGACAGGGGAGCTCTGGGGCCAACGTCCTGACTTTC.

Many counts were recorded for this clonotype. This chain connects TRBV5-1 to TRBJ1-1; no reliable D call. The V gene lost 0 bases and the J gene lost 1 base, with 7 bases spanning the gap. Germline CDR1 and CDR2: SGHRS and YFSETQ. The length of the CDR3 is 14 residues. As DNA, the CDR3 is TGCGCCAGCAGCTTGGTTCGGGAGAACACTGAAGCTTTCTTT. Translated: CASSLVRENTEAFF.

This clonotype was counted at least ten times. The chain joins TRBV20-1 to TRBJ2-5, with 7 bases matching TRBD1. Trimming cost V 2 bases and J 4 bases; bases outside gene matches: 7. The germline V gene encodes CDR1 DFQATT and CDR2 SNEGSKA (reference sequence). CDR3 length: 14 amino acids. The CDR3 bases are TGCAGTGCTAGACCACATGCAGGGGGAGAGACCCAGTACTTC. It translates to CSARPHAGGETQYF.

V is TRBV19 and J is TRBJ2-7, with D uncertain. This CDR3 region has 15 residues. The ends were cut back, 1 base at V and 0 bases at J, with 10 bases in the middle. CDR1 and CDR2 (germline): LNHDA, SQIVND (reference sequence). The CDR3: CASSIGSRSSYEQYF. The CDR3 DNA reads TGTGCCAGTAGTATAGGGAGCAGGAGCTCCTACGAGCAGTACTTC.

This clonotype was detected many times. The CDR3, as DNA: TGCAGCGTCGCAGAATACAATGAGCAGTTCTTC. Amino acid sequence: CSVAEYNEQFF. This chain uses TRBV29-1 with TRBJ2-1, with D unresolved. The ends were cut back, 6 bases at V and 4 bases at J, with 7 bases in the middle. The CDR3 is 11 residues long. Germline values: CDR1 SQVTM, CDR2 ANQGSEA.

This clonotype was detected ten times or more. The chain couples TRBV5-1 to TRBJ1-3, with D tentatively TRBD1 (6 bases). Germline CDR1 is SGHRS and CDR2 is YFSETQ. The CDR3 spans 16 residues. The V and J ends lost 0 bases and 0 bases respectively, with 10 bases between them. The CDR3 region has the DNA TGCGCCAGCAGCTTGGAACAGGGTCTCTCTGGAAACACCATATATTTT. Its protein product is CASSLEQGLSGNTIYF. Based on the CDR3 plus reference TRBV5-1 and TRBJ1-3, the full variable domain is KAGVTQTPRYLIKTRGQQVTLSCSPISGHRSVSWYQQTPGQGLQFLFEYFSETQRNKGNFPGRFSGRQFSNSRSEMNVSTLELGDSALYLCASSLEQGLSGNTIYFGEGSWLTVV.

This clonotype was picked up one time. The V call is TRBV28, the J call TRBJ1-1; D is unresolved. The V gene lost 5 bases and the J gene lost 4 bases, with 20 bases spanning the gap. CDR3 length: 16 residues. Germline-derived CDR1 and CDR2 are MDHEN and SYDVKM. In nucleotides, the CDR3 is TGTGCCAGCAGTGTTTTCCCGTTAGACACGGCCACTGAAGCTTTCTTT. Translation gives CASSVFPLDTATEAFF.

This clonotype was counted many times. The genes are TRBV15 and TRBJ1-2, with D tentatively TRBD1 (6 bases). CDR1 and CDR2 from the germline V gene are LNHNV and YYDKDF (reference sequence). The V end was cut by 0 bases, the J end by 5 bases, with 13 bases between. This CDR3 comprises 15 residues. The chain's CDR3 is CATSREAGEIYGYTF. CDR3 coding DNA: TGTGCCACCAGCAGAGAGGCAGGGGAGATTTATGGCTACACCTTC. The whole variable domain, filled in from reference TRBV15 and TRBJ1-2, reads DAMVIQNPRYQVTQFGKPVTLSCSQTLNHNVMYWYQQKSSQAPKLLFHYYDKDFNNEADTPDNFQSRRPNTSFCFLDIRSPGLGDTAMYLCATSREAGEIYGYTFGSGTRLTVV.

There are many counts of this clonotype. The J gene is TRBJ1-6, the V gene TRBV5-1, with D possibly matching TRBD1 (5 bases). Trimming stripped 5 bases from V and 7 bases from J, with 19 bases between. The V gene's germline CDR1 is SGHRS and CDR2 YFSETQ. CDR3 size: 16 residues. CDR3 DNA: TGCGCCAGCAGACTGAATACGGGGGAAGGGAATTCACCCCTCCACTTT. It is translated as CASRLNTGEGNSPLHF.